Described below is a single TCR beta chain sequence and its context. This sample was included in a study of blood T cell repertoires in COVID-19. Study in general: COVID-19 samples collected from the United States, Italy and Spain covered acute and convalescent phases.

Per germline, CDR1 SGHDT and CDR2 YYEEEE. Trimming removed 4 bases from V and 4 bases from J; junction bases left unmatched: 9. This CDR3 region has 15 residues. Generated by immunoSEQ multiplex PCR, the TCRdb table keeps only in-frame clones and is missing some. This table has tens of thousands of clones, roughly nine tenths appearing once. The receptor was isolated from a man between 40 and 49 years old with COVID-19, enrolled during active disease. The V gene is TRBV5-6, the J gene TRBJ1-1, with 8 bases lining up with TRBD1. Sequencing was performed on peripheral blood. The CDR3 DNA reads as TGTGCCAGCAGCAGAAAGGACAGGGTAGTCACTGAAGCTTTCTTT. This codes for CASSRKDRVVTEAFF.